This is a list of T cell receptor beta chains from one sample in a study of blood T cells in healthy people across ages. TCRdb used MiXCR to reprocess the 5' RACE reads, holding one entry per CDR3 protein. The table lists approximately 1,700,000 distinct CDR3 sequences, more than 35% of them singletons. Sequences were obtained from blood. These receptors were obtained from a human donor in good health. Each CDR3 is given with its conserved first and last residue. D genes are given only for firm matches. Clone sizes are given selectively: once, few, many, or a class where the clone is expanded.

abundance | j_gene | v_gene | d_gene | CDR3aa | CDR3nt
- | TRBJ1-2 | TRBV7-2 | - | CASSLEPGGYGYTF | TGTGCCAGCAGCTTAGAACCGGGAGGTTATGGCTACACCTTC
- | TRBJ2-7 | TRBV5-1 | TRBD1 | CASSMGQGNHEQYF | TGCGCCAGCAGCATGGGACAGGGGAACCACGAGCAGTACTTC
- | TRBJ2-4 | TRBV7-2 | TRBD2 | CASRSPGREVDIRYF | TGTGCCAGCAGGTCCCCGGGACGGGAGGTAGACATTCGGTACTTC
few | TRBJ2-1 | TRBV27 | - | CASSLGRGAYDEQFF | TGTGCCAGCAGTTTAGGCAGGGGGGCATACGATGAGCAGTTCTTC
- | TRBJ2-5 | TRBV28 | - | CASSPTRLRQAETQYF | TGTGCCAGCAGTCCCACCCGGTTAAGACAGGCGGAGACCCAGTACTTC
few | TRBJ1-2 | TRBV12-3/TRBV12-4 | TRBD1 | CASSLGDRGYLRINYGYTF | TGTGCCAGCAGTCTAGGGGACAGGGGTTACCTTCGAATAAACTATGGCTACACCTTC
few | TRBJ1-1 | TRBV10-3 | - | CAIRKGLSEVEAFF | TGTGCCATCAGGAAAGGACTGTCTGAGGTTGAAGCTTTCTTT
many | TRBJ1-2 | TRBV7-3 | - | CASSNSREDGYTF | TGTGCCAGCAGTAACAGTAGGGAGGATGGCTACACCTTC
- | TRBJ2-4 | TRBV29-1 | - | CSVVRDSRNIQYF | TGCAGCGTTGTCAGAGACAGCCGCAACATTCAGTACTTC
few | TRBJ2-1 | TRBV12-3/TRBV12-4 | TRBD2 | CASSSKRGGDHNEQFF | TGTGCCAGCAGTTCCAAGAGGGGAGGGGATCACAATGAGCAGTTCTTC
few | TRBJ2-1 | TRBV18 | - | CASSPPTGFIVYNEQFF | TGTGCCAGCTCACCACCAACAGGGTTTATCGTTTACAATGAGCAGTTCTTC
- | TRBJ1-2 | TRBV20-1 | - | CSWGRAYGYTF | TGCAGTTGGGGCAGAGCCTATGGCTACACCTTC
once | TRBJ1-3 | TRBV6-6 | - | CASRPRDGGNTIYF | TGTGCCAGCCGTCCCCGGGACGGTGGAAACACCATATATTTT
few | TRBJ2-1 | TRBV28 | - | CASRVPGSYNEQFF | TGTGCCAGCAGGGTCCCGGGCTCCTACAATGAGCAGTTCTTC
- | TRBJ1-5 | TRBV4-2 | TRBD1 | CASSQNRQGNQPQHF | TGTGCCAGCAGCCAAAACAGACAGGGTAATCAGCCCCAGCATTTT
- | TRBJ2-2 | TRBV6-4 | - | CASSATYTGELFF | TGTGCCAGCAGTGCCACCTACACCGGGGAGCTGTTTTTT
- | TRBJ2-5 | TRBV5-6 | - | CAGSLGSETQYF | TGTGCCGGCAGCTTGGGTTCTGAGACCCAGTACTTC
- | TRBJ1-1 | TRBV10-3 | TRBD1 | CAISHTGDLNTEAFF | TGTGCCATCAGCCATACAGGGGACTTGAACACTGAAGCTTTCTTT
few | TRBJ1-5 | TRBV20-1 | TRBD1 | CSAPTFLTGLYSNQPQHF | TGCAGTGCCCCAACATTCTTGACAGGGCTTTATAGCAATCAGCCCCAGCATTTT
few | TRBJ2-6 | TRBV6-5 | TRBD1 | CASSYYGTVDFSGANVLTF | TGTGCCAGCAGTTACTATGGGACAGTGGACTTCTCTGGGGCCAACGTCCTGACTTTC
- | TRBJ2-1 | TRBV18 | - | CASSPGSEKNEQFF | TGTGCCAGCTCACCAGGGAGTGAGAAGAATGAGCAGTTCTTC
many | TRBJ2-6 | TRBV7-2 | TRBD2 | CASSPGGSGANVLTF | TGTGCCAGCAGCCCCGGGGGGTCTGGGGCCAACGTCCTGACTTTC
- | TRBJ1-1 | TRBV3-1 | - | CASSPTQRNTEAFF | TGTGCCAGCAGCCCTACACAACGGAACACTGAAGCTTTCTTT
many | TRBJ2-1 | TRBV7-3 | - | CASSVRDNEQFF | TGTGCCAGCAGCGTCAGAGACAATGAGCAGTTCTTC
- | TRBJ1-1 | TRBV5-1 | TRBD1 | CASSGDRAERTEAFF | TGCGCCAGCAGCGGGGACAGGGCGGAGAGAACTGAAGCTTTCTTT
- | TRBJ2-3 | TRBV29-1 | TRBD2 | CSVLSGGNTDTQYF | TGCAGCGTTCTTTCGGGGGGGAATACAGATACGCAGTATTTT
- | TRBJ2-1 | TRBV27 | TRBD2 | CASSSPGTRVIPEQFF | TGTGCCAGCAGTTCTCCAGGGACTAGAGTCATCCCTGAGCAGTTCTTC
few | TRBJ1-4 | TRBV4-2 | TRBD1 | CASSQSQEGQGNFNEKLFF | TGTGCCAGCAGCCAATCCCAAGAGGGACAGGGGAATTTTAATGAAAAACTGTTTTTT
many | TRBJ2-7 | TRBV28 | - | CATYRTGIYEQYF | TGTGCCACCTACCGCACCGGGATCTACGAGCAGTACTTC
- | TRBJ1-2 | TRBV7-9 | - | CASSSRDGGLGYTF | TGTGCCAGCAGCTCACGGGACGGGGGGCTCGGCTACACCTTC
few | TRBJ2-3 | TRBV29-1 | - | CSVEAGSDTQYF | TGCAGCGTTGAAGCAGGGTCAGATACGCAGTATTTT
- | TRBJ2-5 | TRBV5-4 | TRBD1 | CASSFQGARRETQYF | TGTGCCAGCAGCTTCCAGGGGGCGCGCAGGGAGACCCAGTACTTC
- | TRBJ2-7 | TRBV20-1 | TRBD2 | CSANRVAGRHEQYF | TGCAGTGCGAATAGGGTAGCGGGGCGCCACGAGCAGTACTTC
- | TRBJ1-2 | TRBV12-3/TRBV12-4 | TRBD1 | CASSFGTVGGGYTF | TGTGCCAGCAGTTTTGGGACAGTTGGGGGAGGCTACACCTTC
few | TRBJ1-5 | TRBV9 | - | CASSASQGYSNQPQHF | TGTGCCAGCAGCGCATCACAGGGATATAGCAATCAGCCCCAGCATTTT
- | TRBJ1-5 | TRBV7-2 | - | CASSLTGTSWGPQHF | TGTGCCAGCAGCTTAACCGGGACCTCCTGGGGGCCCCAGCATTTT
- | TRBJ2-7 | TRBV7-2 | - | CASSLVATGISYEQYF | TGTGCCAGCAGCTTAGTTGCGACAGGCATCTCCTACGAGCAGTACTTC
- | TRBJ2-7 | TRBV7-2 | TRBD2 | CASSTTLAGVIYEQYF | TGTGCCAGCAGCACAACACTAGCGGGGGTTATCTACGAGCAGTACTTC
few | TRBJ2-1 | TRBV21-1 | - | CASSERGPYEQFF | TGTGCCAGCAGTGAGCGGGGACCCTACGAGCAGTTCTTC
- | TRBJ1-4 | TRBV29-1 | - | CSVSVATNEKLFF | TGCAGCGTCTCGGTGGCAACTAATGAAAAACTGTTTTTT
- | TRBJ1-2 | TRBV3-1 | TRBD1 | CASSQRGRGGYTF | TGTGCCAGCAGCCAAAGGGGGCGAGGCGGCTACACCTTC
few | TRBJ2-6 | TRBV5-1 | - | CASSSRAWGDGANVLTF | TGCGCCAGCAGCTCCCGAGCGTGGGGGGATGGGGCCAACGTCCTGACTTTC
- | TRBJ2-1 | TRBV5-6 | - | CATEANPYNEQFF | TGTGCCACCGAGGCCAACCCCTACAATGAGCAGTTCTTC
once | TRBJ1-5 | TRBV6-1 | - | CASSDRTGRANQPQHF | TGTGCCAGCAGCGATCGTACAGGGAGGGCCAATCAGCCCCAGCATTTT
few | TRBJ2-7 | TRBV11-2 | TRBD2 | CASSLTVLAGASYEQYF | TGTGCCAGCAGCCTTACGGTCTTAGCGGGGGCCTCCTACGAGCAGTACTTC
- | TRBJ2-7 | TRBV29-1 | TRBD1 | CSGGQGSHYEQYF | TGCAGCGGGGGACAGGGCTCCCACTACGAGCAGTACTTC
- | TRBJ2-3 | TRBV12-5 | - | CASAADGGLRDTQYF | TGTGCTAGTGCCGCTGATGGGGGGTTGAGAGATACGCAGTATTTT
- | TRBJ1-2 | TRBV12-3/TRBV12-4 | - | CASISNGARYGYTF | TGTGCCAGCATATCCAACGGGGCCCGGTACGGCTACACCTTC
- | TRBJ2-5 | TRBV4-1 | TRBD1 | CASSRLDRGQETQYF | TGCGCCAGCAGCCGCCTAGACAGGGGGCAAGAGACCCAGTACTTC
- | TRBJ2-3 | TRBV15 | TRBD2 | CATSGEGLAGADTQYF | TGTGCCACCAGCGGTGAGGGACTAGCGGGTGCAGATACGCAGTATTTT
few | TRBJ2-1 | TRBV7-9 | TRBD1 | CASREGTGGLNEQFF | TGTGCCAGCCGAGAAGGGACAGGGGGCCTCAATGAGCAGTTCTTC
- | TRBJ1-2 | TRBV9 | - | CASSGGHPTF | TGTGCCAGCAGCGGAGGACACCCCACCTTC
- | TRBJ1-1 | TRBV4-3 | - | CASSPGRGGNTEAFF | TGCGCCAGCAGCCCGGGAAGAGGAGGGAACACTGAAGCTTTCTTT
- | TRBJ1-2 | TRBV12-3/TRBV12-4 | TRBD1 | CVSSTTGVGSYGYTF | TGTGTCAGCAGTACTACAGGGGTCGGGAGCTATGGCTACACCTTC
few | TRBJ1-1 | TRBV5-1 | - | CASLRDRATEAFF | TGCGCCAGCTTACGAGACAGAGCCACTGAAGCTTTCTTT